This entry describes one T cell receptor (beta chain). Its antigen is as yet unknown. Using triplicate sorts, about 270,000 cells were collected each time from every CD8+ T cell subset. Via 5' RACE with UMI labels, TRB cDNA libraries were prepared. From its re-call of the 5' RACE reads, TCRdb lists each CDR3 protein once, without DNA. The data show around 60,000 distinct CDR3 sequences, and the top ten clones hold approximately 0.8%. These data come from a study of CXCR3-negative and CXCR3-positive naive CD8 T cells. General study findings and limits: Greater hydrophobicity was found in TRB CDR3s of CXCR3-positive naive cells than of CXCR3-negative naive cells. Once cells were cryopreserved, CXCR3 expression went down partly, and most assays used fresh PBMCs. Memory CD8+ cells had much lower diversity, and both naive subsets had comparably high diversity.

The sequence derives from a human donor in good health. Some clones in this sample may be carry-over from other donors' samples. Sequenced: naive CXCR3+ CD8+ T cells from blood. Subset given: CD45RO-CCR7+CD27+CD95- naive CD8+ T cells expressing CXCR3 (TNR3+).

CDR3 amino acids: CASSHLRGEVHEQYF. V and J are TRBV4-3 and TRBJ2-7; TCRdb designates TRBD1, a call that cannot be tested without DNA. The length of the CDR3 is 15 residues. Germline-derived CDR1 and CDR2 are LGHNA and YSLEER.